This T cell receptor beta chain originates from a study of blood T cell repertoires in COVID-19. Study-level information: Nucleic acid was either cDNA or gDNA, and it came from T cells, B-cell-depleted T cells, or PBMCs.

Authors' processing steps: Amplifying reference gene primers gave estimates of nucleated cell counts. The assay was immunoSEQ multiplex PCR, and TCRdb's table has in-frame clones only and misses some. The V and J calls and clone size are taken from that table; D and trimming were inferred from the DNA. Of 350,000 to 400,000 clones listed, 85% to 90% were seen once; the top ten hold roughly 1%. Adults between about 18 and 89 years of age took part from more than 20 US areas. Participants reported their clinical history, and cohort assignment relied on those reports. Trimming shortened V by 0 bases and J by 1 base, and 7 bases separated the two germline ends. The CDR3 loop spans 14 amino acids. Germline CDR1 reads SGHVS; CDR2 reads FNYEAQ.

The clonotype originates from a man between 18 and 35 years old who had recovered from COVID-19. The chain employs TRBV7-6 and TRBJ2-7; a possible D gene is TRBD1 (6 bases). Material for sequencing was PBMCs or T cells enriched from blood (not recorded which). CDR3 protein: CASSLAGQSYEQYF. The CDR3 DNA is TGTGCCAGCAGCTTAGCGGGACAATCCTACGAGCAGTACTTC.